The sequence of this TCR beta chain was determined in a study of blood T cell repertoires in COVID-19. The overall study: The cDNA or gDNA used as material had been derived from T cells, B-cell-depleted T cells, or PBMCs.

The germline gives CDR1 SQVTM, CDR2 ANQGSEA. The length of the CDR3 is 13 residues. V shed 7 bases and J shed 7 bases, with 16 bases lying between them. While infection was still active, Seattle patients were enrolled and then followed longitudinally. Authors' data handling: Reference gene primer amplification gave estimated nucleated cell counts. The protocol was immunoSEQ multiplex PCR, while the TCRdb copy is restricted to in-frame clones and leaves out a portion. V and J calls and clone size are as listed in that table; D and trimming were resolved from the DNA. The sample lists 75,000 to 90,000 clones, roughly three quarters seen once, with approximately 40% in the top ten.

This TCR derives from a man aged 55 to 70 with COVID-19, enrolled during active disease. This sequence joins TRBV29-1 and TRBJ1-4; TRBD1 is a possible D gene (6 bases). The sequencing input was peripheral blood. For the CDR3, the DNA is TGCAGCGCGGAGACAGGCGGAGTTGAAAAACTGTTTTTT. Translating gives CSAETGGVEKLFF.